This T cell receptor beta chain was identified during a study of blood T cell repertoires in COVID-19. Germline V CDR1 and CDR2: KGHSH, LQKENI. After removal of 0 bases from V and 7 bases from J, the junction contained 7 bases not matched to a gene. The CDR3 is 16 amino acids. The repertoire was sequenced with immunoSEQ multiplex PCR; TCRdb's copy has only in-frame clones and lacks some. The table shows about 250,000 clones, with about four fifths occurring only once. This receptor was obtained from a man aged 45 to 65 who had recovered from COVID-19. The source material was PBMCs or T cells enriched from blood (not recorded which). The genes are TRBV18 and TRBJ2-1; 9 positions match TRBD2. CDR3: CASSPPAGGPGNEQFF. CDR3 sequence (DNA): TGTGCCAGCTCACCACCGGCGGGGGGGCCAGGAAATGAGCAGTTCTTC. The full variable domain, its missing parts supplied by reference TRBV18 and TRBJ2-1, is NAGVMQNPRHLVRRRGQEARLRCSPMKGHSHVYWYRQLPEEGLKFMVYLQKENIIDESGMPKERFSAEFPKEGPSILRIQQVVRGDSAAYFCASSPPAGGPGNEQFFGPGTRLTVL.